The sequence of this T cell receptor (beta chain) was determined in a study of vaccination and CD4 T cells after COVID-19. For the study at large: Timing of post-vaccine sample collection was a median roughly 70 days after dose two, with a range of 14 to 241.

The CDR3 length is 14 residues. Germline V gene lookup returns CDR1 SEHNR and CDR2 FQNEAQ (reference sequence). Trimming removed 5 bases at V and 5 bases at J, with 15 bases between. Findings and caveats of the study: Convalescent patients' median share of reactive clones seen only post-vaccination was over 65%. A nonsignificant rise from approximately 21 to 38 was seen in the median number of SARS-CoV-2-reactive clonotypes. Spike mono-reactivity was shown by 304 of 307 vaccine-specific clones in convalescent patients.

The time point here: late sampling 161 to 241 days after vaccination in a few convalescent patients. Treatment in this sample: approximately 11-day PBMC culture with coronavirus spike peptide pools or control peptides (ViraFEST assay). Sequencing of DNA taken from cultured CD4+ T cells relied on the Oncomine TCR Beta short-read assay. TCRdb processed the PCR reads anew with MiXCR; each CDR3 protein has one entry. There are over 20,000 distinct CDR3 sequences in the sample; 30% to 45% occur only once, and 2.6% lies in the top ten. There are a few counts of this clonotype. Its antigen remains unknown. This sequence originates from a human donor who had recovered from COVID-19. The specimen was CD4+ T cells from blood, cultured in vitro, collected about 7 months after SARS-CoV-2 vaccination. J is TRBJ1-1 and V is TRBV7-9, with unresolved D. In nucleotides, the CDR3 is TGTGCCAGCAGCCCCGAGGGAATAGGGACTGAAGCTTTCTTT. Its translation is CASSPEGIGTEAFF.